The sequence of this TCR beta chain was determined in a study of blood T cell repertoires in COVID-19. Only in-frame clones appear in the TCRdb table, and some are missing; sequencing was by immunoSEQ multiplex PCR. The sample consists of about 150,000 clones, about 90% of them appearing once. Trimming removed 2 bases from V and 4 bases from J, with 6 bases in between. Germline V lookup: CDR1 GTSNPN, CDR2 SVGIG (reference sequence). The CDR3 is made up of 11 amino acids. The rearrangement uses TRBV30 and TRBJ2-7; no reliable D call. This TCR was recovered from a man aged 45-65 years with acute or convalescent COVID-19. What was sequenced was peripheral blood. This CDR3 is CAWSRAYEQYF. DNA of the CDR3: TGTGCCTGGAGTCGAGCTTACGAGCAGTACTTC. Variable domain in full (rest from reference TRBV30 and TRBJ2-7): SQTIHQWPATLVQPVGSPLSLECTVEGTSNPNLYWYRQAAGRGLQLLFYSVGIGQISSEVPQNLSASRPQDRQFILSSKKLLLSDSGFYLCAWSRAYEQYFGPGTRLTVT.